The next 4 T cell receptor beta chains were all read from a single sample in a study of human T cells and chemical hapten exposure. MiXCR was run by TCRdb on the RACE reads, yielding one entry per CDR3 protein. Here the sample spans some 90,000 distinct CDR3 sequences, around 9% being singletons. Indicated time point: healthy volunteer bleed at 2 weeks. The study extracted total RNA from unfractionated whole blood. The specimen was whole blood. Receptors were obtained from a female donor in good health. Some clones in this sample may be carry-over from other donors' samples.

This clonotype turned up a few times. This chain joins TRBV6-4 and TRBJ2-3; 8 bases fit TRBD1. The CDR3 length is 16 residues. Germline lookup yields CDR1 MRHNA and CDR2 SNTAGT. V was pared by 5 bases and J by 0 bases, with 7 bases of the junction left unmatched. CDR3 DNA: TGTGCCAGCAGTATTACAGGGGGACGCAGCACAGATACGCAGTATTTT. Its translation: CASSITGGRSTDTQYF.

This clonotype was detected only a few times. This chain's CDR3 is CASSTRTGRNEKLFF. DNA of the CDR3: TGTGCCAGCAGTACTCGGACAGGTCGGAATGAAAAACTGTTTTTT. V gene TRBV6-1 combines with J gene TRBJ1-4; TRBD1 matches 7 bases. Unmatched junction bases numbered 8, after V lost 5 bases and J lost 5 bases. Germline V gives CDR1 MNHNS, CDR2 SASEGT. CDR3 length: 15 amino acids.

Concerning this clonotype itself: A much larger clonotype is one base distant, so this may be a read error. The chain couples TRBV12-3 or TRBV12-4 to TRBJ1-1; a weak D match, TRBD1 (5 bases). The CDR3 extends over 18 amino acids. CDR3 amino acids: CASSPPGGMETMNTKAFF. CDR3 DNA sequence: TGTGCCAGCAGTCCCCCGGGGGGGATGGAAACCATGAACACTAAAGCTTTCTTT.

This clonotype appeared a few times. The chain recombines TRBV7-9 with TRBJ2-5; D uncertain. V was pared by 4 bases and J by 2 bases, with 8 bases between. This CDR3 is 13 amino acids long. Looked up from germline, CDR1 is SEHNR and CDR2 is FQNEAQ (reference sequence). The CDR3 loop is CASSSRFQETQYF. The CDR3 DNA reads TGTGCCAGCAGCTCCAGGTTTCAAGAGACCCAGTACTTC. The variable domain in full, completed from reference TRBV7-9 and TRBJ2-5, reads DTGVSQNPRHKITKRGQNVTFRCDPISEHNRLYWYRQTLGQGPEFLTYFQNEAQLEKSRLLSDRFSAERPKGSFSTLEIQRTEQGDSAMYLCASSSRFQETQYFGPGTRLLVL.